What follows are 3 T cell receptor beta chains derived from one specimen sequenced in a study of OX40 agonist ivuxolimab in advanced cancers. The repertoire was sequenced with immunoSEQ multiplex PCR; TCRdb's copy has only in-frame clones and lacks some. The sample contains some 70,000 clones, roughly 89% of which appear only once. The sample here was CD4+ or CD8+ T cells sorted from blood, taken in a trial of the OX40 agonist ivuxolimab. All receptors come from an adult with an advanced solid tumor such as melanoma, head and neck, liver or kidney cancer.

V gene TRBV6-1 combines with J gene TRBJ1-1, with unresolved D. Germline V gene lookup returns CDR1 MNHNS and CDR2 SASEGT. The V and J ends lost 4 bases and 0 bases respectively, with 9 bases between them. CDR3 length equals 14 residues. The CDR3 DNA reads as TGTGCCAGCAGTGGGCTGACGGTGAACACTGAAGCTTTCTTT. Translation: CASSGLTVNTEAFF.

V gene TRBV7-8 combines with J gene TRBJ2-7, with TRBD1 matching over 9 bases. This CDR3 comprises 15 residues. CDR1 SGHVS and CDR2 FQNEAQ come from the germline V gene. Trimming removed 5 bases from V and 5 bases from J; junction bases left unmatched: 10. This chain's CDR3 is CASSPGDRVSHEQYF. As DNA, the CDR3 is TGTGCCAGCAGCCCGGGGGACAGGGTGTCCCACGAGCAGTACTTC.

CDR3 in amino acids: CASSTGTGHNEQFF. The CDR3 DNA reads as TGCGCCAGCAGCACCGGGACAGGGCACAATGAGCAGTTCTTC. The genes are TRBV5-1 and TRBJ2-1; 9 bases are shared with TRBD1. The CDR3 is made up of 14 amino acids. The ends lost 4 bases at V and 5 bases at J; junction bases unmatched: 4. Germline lookup yields CDR1 SGHRS and CDR2 YFSETQ.